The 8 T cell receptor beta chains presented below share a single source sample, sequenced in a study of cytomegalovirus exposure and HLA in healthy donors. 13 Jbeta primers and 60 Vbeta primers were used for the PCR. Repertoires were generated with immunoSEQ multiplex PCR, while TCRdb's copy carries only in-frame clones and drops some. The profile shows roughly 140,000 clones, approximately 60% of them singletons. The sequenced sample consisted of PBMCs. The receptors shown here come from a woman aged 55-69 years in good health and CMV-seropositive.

The CDR3: CAISRTGYLGYTF. As DNA, the CDR3 is TGTGCCATCAGTCGGACAGGATACTTGGGCTACACCTTC. V gene TRBV10-3 combines with J gene TRBJ1-2; 7 nucleotides align to TRBD1. V gave up 5 bases and J gave up 8 bases; unmatched junction bases: 8. The CDR3 spans 13 residues. Germline-derived CDR1 and CDR2 are ENHRY and SYGVKD.

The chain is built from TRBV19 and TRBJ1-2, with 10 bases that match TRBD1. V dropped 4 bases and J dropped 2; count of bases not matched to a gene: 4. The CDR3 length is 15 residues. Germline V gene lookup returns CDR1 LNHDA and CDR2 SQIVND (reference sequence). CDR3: CASSTQDRGNYGYTF. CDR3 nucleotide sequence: TGTGCCAGTAGTACACAGGACAGGGGGAACTATGGCTACACCTTC.

CDR3 in amino acids: CATARRAGVAGANVLTF. The CDR3 nucleotides read TGTGCCACGGCGAGAAGGGCGGGGGTCGCTGGGGCCAACGTCCTGACTTTC. The rearrangement joins TRBV28 to TRBJ2-6, with 7 bases matching TRBD2. The CDR3 is made up of 17 amino acids. Losses at the gene ends were 10 bases for V and 2 bases for J; bases not matched to a gene: 14. Germline assignment: CDR1 MDHEN and CDR2 SYDVKM.

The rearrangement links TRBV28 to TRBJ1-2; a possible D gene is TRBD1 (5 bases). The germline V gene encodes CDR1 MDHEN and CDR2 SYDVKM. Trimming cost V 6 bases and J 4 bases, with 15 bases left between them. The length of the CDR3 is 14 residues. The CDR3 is CASSLWGESYGYTF. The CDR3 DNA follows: TGTGCCAGCAGCCTGTGGGGGGAATCCTATGGCTACACCTTC.

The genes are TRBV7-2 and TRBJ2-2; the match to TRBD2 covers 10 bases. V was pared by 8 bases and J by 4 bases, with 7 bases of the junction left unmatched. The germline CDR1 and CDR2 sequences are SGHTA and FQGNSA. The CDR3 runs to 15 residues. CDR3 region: CASGPSSGSTGELFF. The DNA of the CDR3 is TGTGCCAGCGGACCCTCTAGCGGGAGCACCGGGGAGCTGTTTTTT.

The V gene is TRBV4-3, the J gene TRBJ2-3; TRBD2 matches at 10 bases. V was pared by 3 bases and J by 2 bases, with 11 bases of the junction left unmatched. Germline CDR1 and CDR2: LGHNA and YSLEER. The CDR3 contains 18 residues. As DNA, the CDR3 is TGCGCCAGCAGCCAGGACGAAAGGACTAGCGGATACACAGATACGCAGTATTTT. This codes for CASSQDERTSGYTDTQYF.

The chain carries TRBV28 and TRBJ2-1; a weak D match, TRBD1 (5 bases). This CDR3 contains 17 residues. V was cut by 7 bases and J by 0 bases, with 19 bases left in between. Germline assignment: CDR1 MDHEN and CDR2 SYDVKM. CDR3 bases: TGTGCCAGCACCCCCGGCTGGGGTAGGGGCTCCTACAATGAGCAGTTCTTC. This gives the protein CASTPGWGRGSYNEQFF.

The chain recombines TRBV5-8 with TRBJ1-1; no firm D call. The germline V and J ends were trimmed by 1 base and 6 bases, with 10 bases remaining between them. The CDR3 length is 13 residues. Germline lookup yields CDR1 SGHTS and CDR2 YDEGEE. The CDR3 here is CASSLLYGPEAFF. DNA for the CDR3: TGTGCCAGCAGCTTGTTATATGGCCCTGAAGCTTTCTTT.